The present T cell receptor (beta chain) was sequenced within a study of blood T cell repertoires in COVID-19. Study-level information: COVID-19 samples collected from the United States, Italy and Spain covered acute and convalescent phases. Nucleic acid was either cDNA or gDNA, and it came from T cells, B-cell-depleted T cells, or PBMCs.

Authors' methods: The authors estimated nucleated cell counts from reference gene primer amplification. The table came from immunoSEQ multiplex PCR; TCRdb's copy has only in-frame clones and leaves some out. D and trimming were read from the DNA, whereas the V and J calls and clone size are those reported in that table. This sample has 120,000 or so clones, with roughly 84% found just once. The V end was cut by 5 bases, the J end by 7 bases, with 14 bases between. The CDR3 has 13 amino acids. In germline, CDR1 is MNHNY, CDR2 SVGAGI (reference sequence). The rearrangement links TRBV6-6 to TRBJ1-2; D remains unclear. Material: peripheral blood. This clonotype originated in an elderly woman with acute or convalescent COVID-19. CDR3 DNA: TGTGCCAGCAGTCCTATGTGGACTGTTGGCTACACCTTC. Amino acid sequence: CASSPMWTVGYTF.